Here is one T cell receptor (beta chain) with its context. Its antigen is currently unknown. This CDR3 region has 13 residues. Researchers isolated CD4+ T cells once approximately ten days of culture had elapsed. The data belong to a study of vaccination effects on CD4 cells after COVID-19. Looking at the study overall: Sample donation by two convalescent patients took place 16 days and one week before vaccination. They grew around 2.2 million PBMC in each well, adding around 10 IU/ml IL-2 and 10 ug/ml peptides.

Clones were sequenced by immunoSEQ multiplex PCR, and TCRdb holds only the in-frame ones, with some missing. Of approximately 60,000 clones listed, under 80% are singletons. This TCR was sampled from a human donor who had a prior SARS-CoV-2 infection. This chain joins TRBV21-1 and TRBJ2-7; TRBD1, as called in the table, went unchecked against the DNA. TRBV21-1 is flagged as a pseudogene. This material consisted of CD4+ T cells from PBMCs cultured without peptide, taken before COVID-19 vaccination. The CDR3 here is CASSIRTVREQYF. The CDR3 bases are TGTGCCAGCAGCATCCGGACAGTCCGCGAGCAGTACTTC.